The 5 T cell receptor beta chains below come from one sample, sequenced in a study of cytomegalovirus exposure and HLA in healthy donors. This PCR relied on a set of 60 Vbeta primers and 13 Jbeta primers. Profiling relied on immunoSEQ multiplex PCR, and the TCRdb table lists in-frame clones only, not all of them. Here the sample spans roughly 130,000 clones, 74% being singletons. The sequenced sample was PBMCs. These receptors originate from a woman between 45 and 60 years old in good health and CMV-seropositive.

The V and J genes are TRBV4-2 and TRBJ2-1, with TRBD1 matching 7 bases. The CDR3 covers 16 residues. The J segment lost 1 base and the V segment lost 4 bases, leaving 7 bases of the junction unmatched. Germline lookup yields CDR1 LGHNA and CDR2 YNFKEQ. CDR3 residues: CASSLPADRSYNEQFF. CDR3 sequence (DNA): TGTGCCAGCAGCCTCCCTGCGGACAGGTCCTACAATGAGCAGTTCTTC.

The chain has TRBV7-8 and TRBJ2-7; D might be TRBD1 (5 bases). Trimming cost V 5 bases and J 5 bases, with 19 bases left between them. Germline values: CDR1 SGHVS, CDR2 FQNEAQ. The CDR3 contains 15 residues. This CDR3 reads CASSPQGRSGDEQYF. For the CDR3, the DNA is TGTGCCAGCAGCCCGCAGGGTCGTTCCGGAGACGAGCAGTACTTC.

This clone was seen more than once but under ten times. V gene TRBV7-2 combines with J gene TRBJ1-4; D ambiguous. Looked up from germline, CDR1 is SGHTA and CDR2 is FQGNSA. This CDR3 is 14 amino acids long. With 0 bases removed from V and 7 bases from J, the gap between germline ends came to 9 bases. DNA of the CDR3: TGTGCCAGCAGCTTAGCCAGCTCTAGTGAAAAACTGTTTTTT. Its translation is CASSLASSSEKLFF.

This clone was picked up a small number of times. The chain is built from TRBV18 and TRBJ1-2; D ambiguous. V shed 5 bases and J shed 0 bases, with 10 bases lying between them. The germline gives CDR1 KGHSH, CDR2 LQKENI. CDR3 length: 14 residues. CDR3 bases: TGTGCCAGCTCAGCCGATCGGGCTAACTATGGCTACACCTTC. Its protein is CASSADRANYGYTF. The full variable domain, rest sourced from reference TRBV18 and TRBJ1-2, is NAGVMQNPRHLVRRRGQEARLRCSPMKGHSHVYWYRQLPEEGLKFMVYLQKENIIDESGMPKERFSAEFPKEGPSILRIQQVVRGDSAAYFCASSADRANYGYTFGSGTRLTVV.

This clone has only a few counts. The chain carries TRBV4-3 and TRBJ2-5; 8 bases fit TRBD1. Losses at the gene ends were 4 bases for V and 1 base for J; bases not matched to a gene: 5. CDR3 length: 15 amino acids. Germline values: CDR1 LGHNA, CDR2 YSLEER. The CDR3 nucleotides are TGCGCCAGCAGCCTATCCGGGACAGGCCAAGAGACCCAGTACTTC. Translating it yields CASSLSGTGQETQYF.